Reported below is one T cell receptor (beta chain). This CDR3 has 10 residues. CDR1 and CDR2 (germline): DFQATT, SNEGSKA (reference sequence). Trimming left V 7 bases short and J 2 bases short, with 5 bases between. This sample stems from a study of T cells after somatic rescue of genetic block. Profiling relied on immunoSEQ multiplex PCR, and the TCRdb table lists in-frame clones only, not all of them. The data contain about 72,000 clones, approximately 91% of them singletons. The receptor comes from a man aged 25 to 40. Material: peripheral blood mononuclear cells (PBMCs). The rearrangement links TRBV20-1 to TRBJ1-2; D is unclear. The CDR3 is CSVQNYGYTF. CDR3 in DNA: TGCAGTGTTCAGAACTATGGCTACACCTTC.